At least ten counts were recorded for the clone carrying this T cell receptor (beta chain). Its matching antigen is unknown. Investigators reverse transcribed all isolated RNA, so they sequenced expressed TCRB transcripts. Measured with immunoSEQ multiplex PCR; TCRdb has only the in-frame clones, and not every one. The sample lists 300,000 to 400,000 clones; over 9% were seen once. Germline V gene sequence: CDR1 SGHNT, CDR2 YYREEE (reference sequence). The CDR3 is 17 amino acids. Losses at the gene ends were 4 bases for V and 5 bases for J; bases not matched to a gene: 13. The data originate from a study of beta chain features in type 1 diabetes. The study, taken as a whole, reports: The study found moderately but significantly shorter TCRB CDR3s in all four CD4+ subsets of Type 1 diabetes patients.

Sequencing used central memory CD4+ T cells from blood. V usage is TRBV5-4 and J usage is TRBJ2-1; 9 bases align to TRBD2. This clonotype was obtained from a man aged 25-45 years with type 1 diabetes. CDR3 protein: CASSPDSGSLGNNEQFF. In DNA, the CDR3 is TGTGCCAGCAGCCCGGATAGCGGGAGCCTGGGAAACAATGAGCAGTTCTTC.